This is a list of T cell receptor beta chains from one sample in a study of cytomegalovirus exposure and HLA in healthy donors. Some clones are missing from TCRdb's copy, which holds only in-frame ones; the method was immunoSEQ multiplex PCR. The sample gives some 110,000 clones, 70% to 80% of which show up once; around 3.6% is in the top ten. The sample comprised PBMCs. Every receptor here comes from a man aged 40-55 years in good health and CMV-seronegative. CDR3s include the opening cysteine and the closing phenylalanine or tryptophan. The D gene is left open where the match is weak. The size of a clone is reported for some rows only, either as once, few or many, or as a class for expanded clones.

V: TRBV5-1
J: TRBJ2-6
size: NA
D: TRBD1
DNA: TGCGCCAGCAGCTTCGGACAGGGCAGCTCTGGGGCCAACGTCCTGACTTTC
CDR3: CASSFGQGSSGANVLTF

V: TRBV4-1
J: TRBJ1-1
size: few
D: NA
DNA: TGCGCCAGCAGCCGACAGGTGGACACTGAAGCTTTCTTT
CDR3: CASSRQVDTEAFF

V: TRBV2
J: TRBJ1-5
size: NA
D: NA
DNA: TGTGCCAGCAGTGGTGTCGGGAATCAGCCCCAGCATTTT
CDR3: CASSGVGNQPQHF

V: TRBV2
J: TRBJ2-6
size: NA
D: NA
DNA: TGTGCCAGCAGTGGGCAGGGGCCACGAGGTGGGGCCAACGTCCTGACTTTT
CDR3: CASSGQGPRGGANVLTF

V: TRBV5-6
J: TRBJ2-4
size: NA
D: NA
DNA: TGTGCCAGCAGCTCGGGGGACATTCAGTACTTC
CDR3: CASSSGDIQYF

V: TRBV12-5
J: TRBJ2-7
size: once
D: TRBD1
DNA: TGTGCTAGTGCCCCGGACAGGGGAGGCTACGAGCAGTACTTC
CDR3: CASAPDRGGYEQYF

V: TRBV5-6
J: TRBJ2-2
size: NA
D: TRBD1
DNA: TGTGCCAGCAGCTTGCGAGACAGGGACACCGGGGAGCTGTTTTTT
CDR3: CASSLRDRDTGELFF

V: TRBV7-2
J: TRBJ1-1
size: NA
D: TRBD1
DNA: TGTGCCAGCAGCGCCTCGACAGGGGGTATGACTGAAGCTTTCTTT
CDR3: CASSASTGGMTEAFF

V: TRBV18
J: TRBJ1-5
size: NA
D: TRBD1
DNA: TGTGCCAGCTCACCCCCGGGACAGGCTAATCAGCCCCAGCATTTT
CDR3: CASSPPGQANQPQHF

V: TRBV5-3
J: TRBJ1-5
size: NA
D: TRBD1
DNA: TGTGCCAGACGTACCGGGACAGGCGTGGATCAGCCCCAGCATTTT
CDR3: CARRTGTGVDQPQHF

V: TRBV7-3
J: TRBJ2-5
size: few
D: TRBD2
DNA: TGTGCCAGCAGCGCCGGACTAGCGGGGACCCAGTACTTC
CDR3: CASSAGLAGTQYF

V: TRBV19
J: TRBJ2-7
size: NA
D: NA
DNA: TGTGCCAGTAGTCTGGGTCACGGACTAATAGAGCAGTACTTC
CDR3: CASSLGHGLIEQYF

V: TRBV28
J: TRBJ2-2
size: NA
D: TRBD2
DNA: TGTGCCAGCAGTTTAAGCGGGGGGCAGGGCGGGGAGCTGTTTTTT
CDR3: CASSLSGGQGGELFF

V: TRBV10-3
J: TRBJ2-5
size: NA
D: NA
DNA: TGTGCCATCAGGGTGGCCGTCCAAGAGACCCAGTACTTC
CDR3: CAIRVAVQETQYF

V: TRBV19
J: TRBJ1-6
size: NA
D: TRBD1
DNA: TGTGCCACTAGGACAGGAACCCAATCACCCCTCCACTTT
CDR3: CATRTGTQSPLHF

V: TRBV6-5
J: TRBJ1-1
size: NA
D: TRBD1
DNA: TGTGCCAGCAGTCAAGACAGGGGGGGCACTGAAGCTTTCTTT
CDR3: CASSQDRGGTEAFF

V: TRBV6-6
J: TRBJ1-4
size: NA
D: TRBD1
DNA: TGTGCCAGCAGTAACCCAGGGGGAACTAATGAAAAACTGTTTTTT
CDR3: CASSNPGGTNEKLFF

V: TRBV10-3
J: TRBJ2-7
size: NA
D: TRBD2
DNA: TGTGCCATCAGTGAGACTAGCGGGGAGGTTCACGAGCAGTACTTC
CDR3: CAISETSGEVHEQYF

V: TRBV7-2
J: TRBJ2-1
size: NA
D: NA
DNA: TGTGCCAGCAGCTTTCCCGGCGGAGCCAATGAGCAGTTCTTC
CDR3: CASSFPGGANEQFF

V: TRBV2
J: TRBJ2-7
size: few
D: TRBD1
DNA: TGTGCCAGCAGGGGGACAGAGAGCTCCTACGAGCAGTACTTC
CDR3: CASRGTESSYEQYF

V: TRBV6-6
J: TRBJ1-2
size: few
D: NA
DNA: TGTGCCCTCCGGGGGGGCACCGACTATGGCTACACCTTC
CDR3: CALRGGTDYGYTF

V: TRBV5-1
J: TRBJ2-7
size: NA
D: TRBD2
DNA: TGCGCCAGCAGCCCGCGGGGGTCTTCCACTTGGCTCGAGCAGTACTTC
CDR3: CASSPRGSSTWLEQYF

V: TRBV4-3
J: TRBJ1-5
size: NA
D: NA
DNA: TGCGCCAGCAGCCAAGTGCAGAATAGCAATCAGCCCCAGCATTTT
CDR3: CASSQVQNSNQPQHF

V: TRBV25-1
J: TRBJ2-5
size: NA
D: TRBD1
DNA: TGTGCCAGCAGTGTAGCAGGGGGCAGGGAAGAGACCCAGTACTTC
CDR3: CASSVAGGREETQYF